The sequence of this TCR beta chain was determined in a study of T cell changes during pregnancy in multiple sclerosis (dated by TCRdb to between 2018 and 2021). For the wider study: The study examined how the T cell repertoire changed over the course of pregnancy in women with multiple sclerosis.

Including the terminal cysteine and phenylalanine, the CDR3 comprises 15 residues. Only the CDR3 region is kept as DNA, spanning 45 bases read in frame from base 1. V is pruned by 2 bases and J by 7 bases, leaving 10 bases of the junction without a gene match. The germline V gene (reference sequence) yields GTSNPN for CDR1 and SVGIG for CDR2. Comment on this clone: What this receptor recognizes is not known. No per-base quality is available; no much larger clone lies one base away.

Library preparation was by the immunoSEQ multiplex PCR assay. What TCRdb holds here is the immuneACCESS table cut down to in-frame rearrangements. Part of the clones is not present; checked against another copy, under half of the missing clones reflect an unresolved V gene, and the others are unexplained. This sample gives 44,000 or so clones in total; around nine tenths of them show up just once. The biggest ten clones account for 5.5% to 6% of the sample. Here the chain combines TRBV30 and TRBJ2-2; a stretch of 7 junction bases matches TRBD1. Sequences were derived from CD8+ T cells from peripheral blood mononuclear cells, sampled after pregnancy. This clonotype originated in a female donor in good health, enrolled as a control in a pregnancy study. The nucleotides are TGTGCCTGGAGTCCTGGGGTGACAGGGTTCGGGGAGCTGTTTTTT. Its coded protein is CAWSPGVTGFGELFF.